The present T cell receptor beta chain was sequenced within a study of T cell repertoires in cytomegalovirus infection. Overall study context: Indications of both CMV infection and matching HLA type were provided by public TCR beta signatures.

The CDR3 consists of 18 residues. The germline CDR1 and CDR2 sequences are MDHEN and SYDVKM. The germline V and J ends were trimmed by 3 bases and 0 bases, with 18 bases remaining between them. TCRdb fed the reads into MiXCR, producing one record per CDR3 protein. The table records 570,000 or so distinct CDR3 sequences, under 45% of them present only once. General observations from the study: CMV-specific TCR beta clonotypes restricted by HLA-C were the ones dominating the ex vivo response.

Notes on this clonotype: Its antigen is as yet unknown.

This chain links TRBV28 with TRBJ1-5; weak D call: TRBD1 (6 bases). This sequence originates from a human donor in good health (CMV status not recorded). Some clones in this sample may be carry-over from other donors' samples. Sequences were derived from cultured PBMCs, sampled from culture after CMV antigen stimulation. Here the CDR3 reads CASSFPQGFAYSNQPQHF. DNA for the CDR3: TGTGCCAGCAGTTTTCCCCAGGGGTTTGCCTATAGCAATCAGCCCCAGCATTTT.